These 4 T cell receptor beta chains came from one sample sequenced in a study of human T cells and chemical hapten exposure. Time point reported: patch test 3, about 24 weeks after DPC sensitization. Treatment given: therapeutic diphenylcyclopropenone sensitization with weekly scalp DPC. TCRdb called the RACE reads again in MiXCR, with one record for every CDR3 protein. The table includes around 85,000 distinct CDR3 sequences, under 15% detected once. This specimen was whole blood, taken in connection with sensitization to the hapten diphenylcyclopropenone (DPC). Source of these receptors: a woman between 50 and 59 years old with alopecia areata. Some clones in this sample may be carry-over from other donors' samples.

This clonotype has ten or more counts. The chain uses TRBV5-1 and TRBJ1-1; TRBD1 might be the D (5 bases). The CDR3 is 15 residues long. V was shortened by 1 base and J by 2 bases, with 12 bases between the two germline ends. Germline CDR1 SGHRS, CDR2 YFSETQ. DNA for the CDR3: TGCGCCAGCAGCTTGTTAGGGGCCTCAAACACTGAAGCTTTCTTT. It encodes CASSLLGASNTEAFF.

V usage is TRBV6-6 and J usage is TRBJ1-2; 8 bases are shared with TRBD1. The V gene end was trimmed by 7 bases and the J gene end by 3 bases; junction bases not matched to a gene: 1. This CDR3 comprises 12 residues. Germline V gene sequence: CDR1 MNHNY, CDR2 SVGAGI (reference sequence). The CDR3 loop is CASTTGDYGYTF. The CDR3 DNA reads as TGTGCCAGCACGACAGGGGACTATGGCTACACCTTC.

This clonotype turned up a few times. The rearrangement links TRBV2 to TRBJ2-1; 13 nucleotides agree with TRBD2. From germline, CDR1 is SNHLY and CDR2 FYNNEI. This CDR3 comprises 19 residues. V shed 8 bases and J 0 bases; nucleotides not matched to a gene: 13. CDR3 residues: CASSERTSGRRGSYNEQFF. CDR3 sequence (DNA): TGTGCCAGCTCCGAGAGGACTAGCGGGAGAAGGGGCTCCTACAATGAGCAGTTCTTC.

The chain carries TRBV7-6 and TRBJ1-1; perhaps TRBD1 as D (5 bases). Trimming cost V 1 base and J 3 bases, with 6 bases left between them. The length of the CDR3 is 13 residues. Germline V gene lookup returns CDR1 SGHVS and CDR2 FNYEAQ. As DNA, the CDR3 is TGTGCCAGCAGCTTAGGGGGCGACACTGAAGCTTTCTTT. Protein: CASSLGGDTEAFF.